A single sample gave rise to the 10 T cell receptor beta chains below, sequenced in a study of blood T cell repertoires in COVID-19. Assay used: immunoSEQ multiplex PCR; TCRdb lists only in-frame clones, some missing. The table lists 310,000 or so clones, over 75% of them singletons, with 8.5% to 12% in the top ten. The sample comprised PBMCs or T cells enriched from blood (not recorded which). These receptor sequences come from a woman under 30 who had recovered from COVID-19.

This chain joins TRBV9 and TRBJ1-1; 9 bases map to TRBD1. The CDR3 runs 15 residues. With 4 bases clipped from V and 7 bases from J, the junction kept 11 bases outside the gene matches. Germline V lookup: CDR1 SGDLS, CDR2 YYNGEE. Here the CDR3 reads CASSTSPGQGIEAFF. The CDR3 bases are TGTGCCAGCAGCACATCTCCGGGACAGGGAATTGAAGCTTTCTTT.

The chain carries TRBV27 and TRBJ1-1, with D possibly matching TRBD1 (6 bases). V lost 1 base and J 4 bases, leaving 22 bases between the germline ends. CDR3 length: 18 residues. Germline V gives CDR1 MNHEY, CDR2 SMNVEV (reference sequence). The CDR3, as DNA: TGTGCCAGCAGTTTATTCGCCAGACTGGGAGGGGGACGCACTGAAGCTTTCTTT. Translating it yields CASSLFARLGGGRTEAFF.

For the CDR3, the DNA is TGTGCCAGCAGCGTAGGGACAGCCCAAGAGACCCAGTACTTC. It codes for CASSVGTAQETQYF. The chain recombines TRBV5-4 with TRBJ2-5; 7 nucleotides match TRBD1. With 4 bases clipped from V and 1 base from J, the junction kept 4 bases outside the gene matches. Per germline, CDR1 SGHNT and CDR2 YYREEE (reference sequence). The CDR3 is 14 residues long. Based on the CDR3 plus reference TRBV5-4 and TRBJ2-5, the full variable domain is ETGVTQSPTHLIKTRGQQVTLRCSSQSGHNTVSWYQQALGQGPQFIFQYYREEENGRGNFPPRFSGLQFPNYSSELNVNALELDDSALYLCASSVGTAQETQYFGPGTRLLVL.

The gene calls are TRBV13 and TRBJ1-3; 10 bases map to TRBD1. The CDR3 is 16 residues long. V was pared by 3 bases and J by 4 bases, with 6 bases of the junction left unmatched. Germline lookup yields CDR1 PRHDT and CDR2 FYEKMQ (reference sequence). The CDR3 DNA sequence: TGTGCCAGCAGCTTTGGGACAGGGGTTCCAGGAAACACCATATATTTT. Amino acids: CASSFGTGVPGNTIYF.

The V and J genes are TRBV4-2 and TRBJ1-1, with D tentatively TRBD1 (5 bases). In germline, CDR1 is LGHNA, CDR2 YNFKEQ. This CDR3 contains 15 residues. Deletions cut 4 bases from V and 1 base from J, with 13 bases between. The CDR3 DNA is TGTGCCAGCAGCCGCTCAGGGTCAGAGAACACTGAAGCTTTCTTT. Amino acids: CASSRSGSENTEAFF.

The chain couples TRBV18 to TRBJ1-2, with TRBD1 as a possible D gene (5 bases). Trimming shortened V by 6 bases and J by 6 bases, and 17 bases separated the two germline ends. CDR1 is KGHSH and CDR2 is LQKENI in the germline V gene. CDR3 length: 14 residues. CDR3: CASSESLGQNGYTF. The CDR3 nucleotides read TGTGCCAGCTCCGAGTCTCTGGGGCAGAATGGCTACACCTTC. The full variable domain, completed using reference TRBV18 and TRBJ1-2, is NAGVMQNPRHLVRRRGQEARLRCSPMKGHSHVYWYRQLPEEGLKFMVYLQKENIIDESGMPKERFSAEFPKEGPSILRIQQVVRGDSAAYFCASSESLGQNGYTFGSGTRLTVV.

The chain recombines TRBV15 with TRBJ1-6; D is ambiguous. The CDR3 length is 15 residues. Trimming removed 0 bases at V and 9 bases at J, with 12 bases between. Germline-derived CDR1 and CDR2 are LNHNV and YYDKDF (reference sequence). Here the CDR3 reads CATSRDLQAFSPLHF. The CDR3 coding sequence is TGTGCCACCAGCAGAGATCTCCAAGCATTTTCACCCCTCCACTTT.

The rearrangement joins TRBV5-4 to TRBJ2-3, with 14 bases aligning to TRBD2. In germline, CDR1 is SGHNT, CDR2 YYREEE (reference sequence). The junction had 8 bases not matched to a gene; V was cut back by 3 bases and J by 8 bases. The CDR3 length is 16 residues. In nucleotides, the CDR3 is TGTGCCAGCAGCTCACGACTAGCGGGAGGGCCGGGTACGCAGTATTTT. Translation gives CASSSRLAGGPGTQYF.

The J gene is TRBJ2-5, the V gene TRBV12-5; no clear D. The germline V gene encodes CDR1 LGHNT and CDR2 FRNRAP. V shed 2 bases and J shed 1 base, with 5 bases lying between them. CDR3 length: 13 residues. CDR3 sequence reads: CASGLLLQETQYF. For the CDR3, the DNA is TGTGCTAGTGGTTTGCTTCTCCAAGAGACCCAGTACTTC.

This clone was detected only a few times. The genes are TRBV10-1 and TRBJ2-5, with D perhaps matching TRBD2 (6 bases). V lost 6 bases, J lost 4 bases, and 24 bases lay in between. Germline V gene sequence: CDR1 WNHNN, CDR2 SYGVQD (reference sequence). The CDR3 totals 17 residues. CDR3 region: CASRCAAGRTARETQYF. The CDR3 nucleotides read TGCGCCAGCAGATGTGCGGCGGGACGTACGGCGAGAGAGACCCAGTACTTC.